This T cell receptor (beta chain) was documented in a study of response to subunit inactivated influenza vaccine. The germline gives CDR1 MDHEN, CDR2 SYDVKM. The CDR3 is 12 amino acids. Trimming took off 10 bases at V and 8 bases at J, with 15 bases between the two ends. From the RT-PCR reads, TCRdb called clonotypes with MiXCR, one entry per CDR3 protein. Of about 830,000 distinct CDR3 sequences listed, roughly 20% are singletons. The chain is built from TRBV28 and TRBJ2-1; D gene unclear. This sequence was found in a man aged 50 to 60 who received an inactivated influenza vaccine. The sample in question was PBMCs from blood, obtained roughly 5 days after vaccination. CDR3 sequence reads: CATRTRRYEQFF. CDR3 nucleotide sequence: TGTGCCACTCGGACCCGAAGGTATGAGCAGTTCTTC. The whole variable domain, filled in from reference TRBV28 and TRBJ2-1, reads DVKVTQSSRYLVKRTGEKVFLECVQDMDHENMFWYRQDPGLGLRLIYFSYDVKMKEKGDIPEGYSVSREKKERFSLILESASTNQTSMYLCATRTRRYEQFFGPGTRLTVL.